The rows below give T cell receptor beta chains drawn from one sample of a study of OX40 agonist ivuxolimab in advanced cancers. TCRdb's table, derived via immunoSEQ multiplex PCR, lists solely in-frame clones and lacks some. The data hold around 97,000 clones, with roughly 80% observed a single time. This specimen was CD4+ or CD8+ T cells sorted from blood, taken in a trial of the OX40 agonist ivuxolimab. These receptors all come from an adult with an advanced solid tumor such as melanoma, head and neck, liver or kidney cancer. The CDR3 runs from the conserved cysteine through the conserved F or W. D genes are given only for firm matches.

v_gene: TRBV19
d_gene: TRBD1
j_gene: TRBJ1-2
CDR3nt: TGTGCCAGTAGTCTTCAGACAGGGACCCCCTATGGCTACACCTTC
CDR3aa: CASSLQTGTPYGYTF

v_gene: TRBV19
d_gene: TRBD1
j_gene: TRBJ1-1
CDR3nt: TGTGCCAGTAGTCCAAAAAGGACAGGGTCGGGTGAAGCTTTCTTT
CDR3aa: CASSPKRTGSGEAFF

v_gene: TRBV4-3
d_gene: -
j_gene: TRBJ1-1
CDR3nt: TGCGCCAGCAGCCAAGATCTTGACGAGAGCACTGAAGCTTTCTTT
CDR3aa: CASSQDLDESTEAFF

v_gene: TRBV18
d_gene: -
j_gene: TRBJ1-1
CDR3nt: TGTGCCAGCTCACCATGGGGACAAACGAACACTGAAGCTTTCTTT
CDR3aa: CASSPWGQTNTEAFF

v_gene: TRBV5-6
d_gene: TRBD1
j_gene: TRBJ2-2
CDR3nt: TGTGCCAGCAGCTTTGAGACAGGGACCGGGGAGCTGTTTTTT
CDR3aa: CASSFETGTGELFF

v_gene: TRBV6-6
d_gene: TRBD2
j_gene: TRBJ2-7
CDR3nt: TGTGCCAGCAGTGGCCGGCGGGAGTACCCGTACGAGCAGTACTTC
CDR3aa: CASSGRREYPYEQYF

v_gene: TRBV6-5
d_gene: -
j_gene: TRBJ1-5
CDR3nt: TGTGCCAGCAGTTACTCCCCCGGGGATCGGAATCAGCCCCAGCATTTT
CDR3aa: CASSYSPGDRNQPQHF

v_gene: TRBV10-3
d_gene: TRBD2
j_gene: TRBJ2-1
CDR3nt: TGTGCCATCAGTAGCGGGAGGGCCGGGAATGAGCAGTTCTTC
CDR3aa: CAISSGRAGNEQFF

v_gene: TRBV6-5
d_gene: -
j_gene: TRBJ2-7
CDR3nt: TGTGCCAGCACAGGGGTGGTGGGGGAGCAGTACTTC
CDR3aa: CASTGVVGEQYF

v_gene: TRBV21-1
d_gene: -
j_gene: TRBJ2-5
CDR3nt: TGTGCCAGCAGCAAATTCAGGGGGGAACAAGAGACCCAGTACTTC
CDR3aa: CASSKFRGEQETQYF

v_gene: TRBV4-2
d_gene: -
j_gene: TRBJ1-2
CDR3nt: TGTGCCAGCAGCCAAGACAGGGCCTCCTATGGCTACACCTTC
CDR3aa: CASSQDRASYGYTF